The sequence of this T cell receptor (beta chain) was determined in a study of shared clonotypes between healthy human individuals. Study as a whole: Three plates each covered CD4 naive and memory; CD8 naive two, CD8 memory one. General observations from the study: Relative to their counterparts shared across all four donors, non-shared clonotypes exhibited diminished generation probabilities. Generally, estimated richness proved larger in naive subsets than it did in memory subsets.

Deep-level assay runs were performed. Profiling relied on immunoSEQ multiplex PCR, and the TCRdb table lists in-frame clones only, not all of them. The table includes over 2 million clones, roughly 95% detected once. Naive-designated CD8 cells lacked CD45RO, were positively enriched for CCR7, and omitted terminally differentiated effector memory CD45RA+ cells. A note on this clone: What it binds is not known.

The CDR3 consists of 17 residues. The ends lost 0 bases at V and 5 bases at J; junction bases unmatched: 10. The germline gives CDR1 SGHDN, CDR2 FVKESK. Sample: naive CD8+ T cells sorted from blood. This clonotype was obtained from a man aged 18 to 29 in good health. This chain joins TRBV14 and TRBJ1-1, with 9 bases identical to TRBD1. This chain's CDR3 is CASSQERPGTGWTEAFF. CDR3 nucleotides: TGTGCCAGCAGCCAAGAGAGACCCGGGACAGGGTGGACTGAAGCTTTCTTT.